A single sample is the source of the 9 T cell receptor beta chains below, sequenced in a study of beta chain features in type 1 diabetes (dated by TCRdb to between 2018 and 2020). Here is what the overall study found, with its caveats: A moderate but significant shortening of TCRB CDR3 length was observed in type 1 diabetes patients in all four CD4+ subsets.

Libraries were prepared through the immunoSEQ multiplex PCR assay. The High Capacity cDNA Reverse Transcription Kit was used to reverse transcribe all of the isolated RNA, meaning that expressed TCRB transcripts were what got sequenced. Not all clones reach the TCRdb copy of this immuneACCESS table, which keeps in-frame sequences only. Checked studies attribute under half of the gap to unresolved V genes and leave the rest unexplained. Across this sample there are approximately 280,000 clones, with approximately 16% seen only once. The top ten clonotypes cover about 0.014% of the sample. Antigens for these TCRs are unknown. The sample was naive CD4+ T cells from blood. In the paper's terms, the cell subset or site label means: true naive CD4+ T cells. These receptors all come from a man younger than 30 with type 1 diabetes.

This clone was seen a handful of times. The J gene is TRBJ2-2, the V gene TRBV2; D is uncertain. Germline V gene sequence: CDR1 SNHLY, CDR2 FYNNEI. The CDR3 extends over 12 amino acids. Trimming pared 6 bases from V and 7 bases from J, leaving 9 bases between. The CDR3 here is CASSSGVGELFF. The CDR3 DNA reads TGTGCCAGCAGCTCAGGCGTCGGGGAGCTGTTTTTT. Together with reference TRBV2 and TRBJ2-2, the CDR3 gives the full variable domain: EPEVTQTPSHQVTQMGQEVILRCVPISNHLYFYWYRQILGQKVEFLVSFYNNEISEKSEIFDDQFSVERPDGSNFTLKIRSTKLEDSAMYFCASSSGVGELFFGEGSRLTVL.

This clone was picked up a small number of times. This sequence joins TRBV15 and TRBJ2-7, with 9 bases aligning to TRBD1. CDR1 is LNHNV and CDR2 is YYDKDF in the germline V gene (reference sequence). This CDR3 spans 14 amino acids. V lost 1 base and J lost 6; bases outside the gene matches: 4. CDR3 nucleotide sequence: TGTGCCACCAGCAGAGCAGGGACAGGGTCCGAGCAGTACTTC. Amino acids: CATSRAGTGSEQYF.

This clone came up a few times. The V gene is TRBV25-1, the J gene TRBJ1-5; 8 nucleotides line up with TRBD1. The CDR3 runs 15 residues. V trimming: 4 bases; J trimming: 3 bases; junction bases outside the gene matches: 5. Germline CDR1 MGHDK, CDR2 SYGVNS. The CDR3 coding sequence is TGTGCCAGCAGTGGCACAGGGGGTACCAATCAGCCCCAGCATTTT. Translation: CASSGTGGTNQPQHF.

This clone was counted between two and nine times. V usage is TRBV6-1 and J usage is TRBJ2-6, with 12 positions matching TRBD1. This CDR3 is built from 18 residues. The germline CDR1 and CDR2 sequences are MNHNS and SASEGT. After removal of 8 bases from V and 2 bases from J, the junction contained 10 bases not matched to a gene. CDR3 protein: CASGGPGQGAAGANVLTF. The CDR3 bases are TGTGCCAGCGGTGGACCGGGACAGGGGGCCGCTGGGGCCAACGTCCTGACTTTC.

The CDR3 sequence is CASSYGQVNTEAFF. The CDR3 DNA reads as TGTGCCAGCAGTTACGGACAGGTGAACACTGAAGCTTTCTTT. The V call is TRBV6-5, the J call TRBJ1-1, with TRBD1 identical over 7 bases. Germline CDR1 MNHEY, CDR2 SVGAGI. The CDR3 length is 14 residues. The junction had 0 bases not matched to a gene; V was cut back by 2 bases and J by 0 bases.

This clone appeared a few times. The rearrangement joins TRBV4-1 to TRBJ1-5; D perhaps matches TRBD1 (6 bases). The CDR3 is made up of 14 amino acids. V was cut by 2 bases and J by 5 bases, with 10 bases left in between. The germline V gene has CDR1 MGHRA and CDR2 YSYEKL. CDR3 in amino acids: CASSQWTAYQPQHF. The CDR3 DNA reads as TGCGCCAGCAGCCAATGGACAGCTTATCAGCCCCAGCATTTT.

The genes are TRBV7-2 and TRBJ2-7; 12 nucleotides match TRBD2. After removal of 4 bases from V and 2 bases from J, the junction contained 0 bases not matched to a gene. Germline V gene sequence: CDR1 SGHTA, CDR2 FQGNSA. The CDR3 runs 14 residues. Written as DNA, the CDR3 is TGTGCCAGCAGCTCTAGCGGGAGGGCCTACGAGCAGTACTTC. Protein product: CASSSSGRAYEQYF.

This clone was observed a few times. The V call is TRBV5-1, the J call TRBJ2-3; 7 bases align to TRBD2. The J segment lost 1 base and the V segment lost 5 bases, leaving 4 bases of the junction unmatched. Germline V lookup: CDR1 SGHRS, CDR2 YFSETQ. CDR3 length: 14 amino acids. CDR3 nucleotides: TGCGCCAGCAGGTATACTAGCGGCACAGATACGCAGTATTTT. It translates to CASRYTSGTDTQYF.

The chain combines TRBV18 with TRBJ1-1; D perhaps matches TRBD1 (6 bases). V was trimmed by 3 bases and J by 3 bases, leaving 14 bases between them. Germline lookup yields CDR1 KGHSH and CDR2 LQKENI. The CDR3 is 15 residues long. The CDR3 nucleotides read TGTGCCAGCTCACCCGTTACAGGGAGGGACACTGAAGCTTTCTTT. It specifies CASSPVTGRDTEAFF.